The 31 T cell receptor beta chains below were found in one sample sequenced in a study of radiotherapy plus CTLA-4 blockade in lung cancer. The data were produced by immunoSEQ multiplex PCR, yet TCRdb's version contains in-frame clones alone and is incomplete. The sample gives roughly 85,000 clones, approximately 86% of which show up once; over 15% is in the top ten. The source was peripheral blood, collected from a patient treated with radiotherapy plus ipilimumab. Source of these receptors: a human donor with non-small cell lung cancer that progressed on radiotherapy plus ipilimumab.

The CDR3 sequence: CASSSGGGSSYEQYF. The CDR3 nucleotides are TGTGCCAGCAGCTCCGGCGGGGGGAGCTCCTACGAGCAGTACTTC. The chain carries TRBV7-6 and TRBJ2-7; 8 bases fit TRBD2. V lost 4 bases to trimming and J lost 0 bases; unmatched junction nucleotides: 5. CDR3 length equals 15 residues. Germline V CDR1 and CDR2: SGHVS, FNYEAQ.

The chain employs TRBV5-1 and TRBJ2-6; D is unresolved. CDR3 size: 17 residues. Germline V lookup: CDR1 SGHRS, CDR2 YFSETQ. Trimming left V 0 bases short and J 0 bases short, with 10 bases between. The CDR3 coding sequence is TGCGCCAGCAGCTTGGTTCTGATAAGCTCTGGGGCCAACGTCCTGACTTTC. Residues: CASSLVLISSGANVLTF.

The CDR3 sequence: CASSEMDIGQPQHF. Here the CDR3 DNA reads TGTGCCAGCAGTGAAATGGACATAGGTCAGCCCCAGCATTTT. This sequence joins TRBV2 and TRBJ1-5, with D perhaps TRBD1 (5 bases). The length of the CDR3 is 14 residues. Germline CDR1 reads SNHLY; CDR2 reads FYNNEI. Trimming cost V 2 bases and J 6 bases, with 11 bases left between them.

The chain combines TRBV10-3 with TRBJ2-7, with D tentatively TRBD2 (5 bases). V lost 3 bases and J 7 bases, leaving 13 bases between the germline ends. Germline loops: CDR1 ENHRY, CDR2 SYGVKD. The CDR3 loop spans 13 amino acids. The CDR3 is CAISEGNRGEQYF. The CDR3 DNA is TGTGCCATCAGTGAAGGTAACCGGGGAGAGCAGTACTTC.

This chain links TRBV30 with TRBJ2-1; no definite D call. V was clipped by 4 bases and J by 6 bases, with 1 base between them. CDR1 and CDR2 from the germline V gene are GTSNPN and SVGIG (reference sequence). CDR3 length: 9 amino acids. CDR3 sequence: CAWINEQFF. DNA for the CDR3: TGTGCCTGGATCAATGAGCAGTTCTTC.

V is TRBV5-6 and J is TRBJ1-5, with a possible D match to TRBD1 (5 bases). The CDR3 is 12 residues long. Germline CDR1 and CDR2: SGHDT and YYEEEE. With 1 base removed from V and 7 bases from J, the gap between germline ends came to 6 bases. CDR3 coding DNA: TGTGCCAGCAGCTTGTGGGGGCAGCCCCAGCATTTT. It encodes CASSLWGQPQHF.

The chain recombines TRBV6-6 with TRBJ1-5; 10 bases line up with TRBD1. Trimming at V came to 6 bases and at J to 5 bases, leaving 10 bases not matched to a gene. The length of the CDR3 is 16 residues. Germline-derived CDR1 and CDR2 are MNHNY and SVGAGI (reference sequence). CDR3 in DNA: TGTGCCAGCAGACCAGACAGGGGGCGCGGGGATCAGCCCCAGCATTTT. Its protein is CASRPDRGRGDQPQHF.

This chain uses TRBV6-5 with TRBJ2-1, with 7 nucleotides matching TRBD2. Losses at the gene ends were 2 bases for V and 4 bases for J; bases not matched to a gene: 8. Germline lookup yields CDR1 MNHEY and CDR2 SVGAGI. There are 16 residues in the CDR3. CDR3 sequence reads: CASSYGSSGPYNEQFF. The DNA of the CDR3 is TGTGCCAGCAGTTACGGGTCTAGCGGCCCGTACAATGAGCAGTTCTTC.

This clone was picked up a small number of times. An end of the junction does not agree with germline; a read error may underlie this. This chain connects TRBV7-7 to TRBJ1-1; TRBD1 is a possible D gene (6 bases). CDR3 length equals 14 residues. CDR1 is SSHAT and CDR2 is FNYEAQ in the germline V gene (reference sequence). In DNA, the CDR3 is TGTGCTAGCAGCTCTTTACAGGGGAACACTGAAGCTTTCTTT. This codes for CASSSLQGNTEAFF.

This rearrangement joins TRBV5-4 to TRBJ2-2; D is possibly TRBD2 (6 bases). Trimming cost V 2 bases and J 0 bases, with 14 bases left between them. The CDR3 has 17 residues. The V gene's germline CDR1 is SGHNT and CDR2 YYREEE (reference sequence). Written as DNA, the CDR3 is TGTGCCAGCAGCTTAAGGGAGGCGGGGTCGAACACCGGGGAGCTGTTTTTT. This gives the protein CASSLREAGSNTGELFF.

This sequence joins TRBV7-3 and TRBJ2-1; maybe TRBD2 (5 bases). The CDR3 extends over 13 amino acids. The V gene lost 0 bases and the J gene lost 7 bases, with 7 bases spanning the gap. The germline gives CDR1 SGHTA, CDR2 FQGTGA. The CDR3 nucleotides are TGTGCCAGCAGCTTAACGCGGGTTAATGAGCAGTTCTTC. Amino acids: CASSLTRVNEQFF. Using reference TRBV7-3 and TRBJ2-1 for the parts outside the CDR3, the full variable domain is GAGVSQTPSNKVTEKGKYVELRCDPISGHTALYWYRQSLGQGPEFLIYFQGTGAADDSGLPNDRFFAVRPEGSVSTLKIQRTERGDSAVYLCASSLTRVNEQFFGPGTRLTVL.

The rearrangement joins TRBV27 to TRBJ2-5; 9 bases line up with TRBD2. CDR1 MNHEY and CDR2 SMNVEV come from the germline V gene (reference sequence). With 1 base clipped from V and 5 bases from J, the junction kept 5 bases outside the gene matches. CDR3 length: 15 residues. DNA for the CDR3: TGTGCCAGCAGTTTATGGACTAGCGAGGGGGAGACCCAGTACTTC. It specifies CASSLWTSEGETQYF.

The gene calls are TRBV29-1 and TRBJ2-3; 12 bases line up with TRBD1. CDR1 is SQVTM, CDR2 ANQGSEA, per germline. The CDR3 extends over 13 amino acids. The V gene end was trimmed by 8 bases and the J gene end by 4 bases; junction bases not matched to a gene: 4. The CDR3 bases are TGCAGCTTGGGGACAGGGGGCTCAGATACGCAGTATTTT. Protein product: CSLGTGGSDTQYF.

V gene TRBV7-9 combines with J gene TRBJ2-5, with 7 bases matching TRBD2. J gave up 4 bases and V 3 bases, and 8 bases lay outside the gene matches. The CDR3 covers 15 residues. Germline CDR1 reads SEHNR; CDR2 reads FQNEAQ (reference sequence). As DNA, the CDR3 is TGTGCCAGCAGCTTCCTCCCGGGGGGAGGAGAGACCCAGTACTTC. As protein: CASSFLPGGGETQYF.

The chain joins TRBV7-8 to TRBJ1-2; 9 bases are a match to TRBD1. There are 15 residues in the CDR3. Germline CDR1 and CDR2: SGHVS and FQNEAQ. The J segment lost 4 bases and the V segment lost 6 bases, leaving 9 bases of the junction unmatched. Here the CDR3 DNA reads TGTGCCAGCAGTATGGGACAGGGCGGCCCCTATGGCTACACCTTC. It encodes CASSMGQGGPYGYTF.

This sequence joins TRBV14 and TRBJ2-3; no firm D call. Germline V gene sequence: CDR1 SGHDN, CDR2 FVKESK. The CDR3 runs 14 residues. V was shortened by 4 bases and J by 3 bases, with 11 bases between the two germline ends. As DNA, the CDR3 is TGTGCCAGCAGCCTCCTTCTGTTGACAGATACGCAGTATTTT. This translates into CASSLLLLTDTQYF.

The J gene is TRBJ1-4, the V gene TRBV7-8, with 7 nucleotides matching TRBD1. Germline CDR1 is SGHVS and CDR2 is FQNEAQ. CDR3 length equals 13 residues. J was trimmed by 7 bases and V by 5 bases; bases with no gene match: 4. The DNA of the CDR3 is TGTGCCAGCAGCGCCGACAGGGTTGAAAAACTGTTTTTT. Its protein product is CASSADRVEKLFF. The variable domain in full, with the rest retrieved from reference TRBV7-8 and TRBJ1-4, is GAGVSQSPRYKVAKRGQDVALRCDPISGHVSLFWYQQALGQGPEFLTYFQNEAQLDKSGLPSDRFFAERPEGSVSTLKIQRTQQEDSAVYLCASSADRVEKLFFGSGTQLSVL.

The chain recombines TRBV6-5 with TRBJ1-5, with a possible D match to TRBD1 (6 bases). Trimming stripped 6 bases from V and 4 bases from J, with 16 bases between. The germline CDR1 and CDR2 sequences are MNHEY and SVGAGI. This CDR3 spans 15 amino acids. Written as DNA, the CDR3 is TGTGCCAGCAGCAGGGGATGGGCAGGGAATCAGCCCCAGCATTTT. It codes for CASSRGWAGNQPQHF.

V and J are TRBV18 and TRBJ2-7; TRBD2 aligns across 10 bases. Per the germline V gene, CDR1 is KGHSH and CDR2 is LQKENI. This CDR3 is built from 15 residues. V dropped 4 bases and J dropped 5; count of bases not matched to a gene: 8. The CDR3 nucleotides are TGTGCCAGCTCACTCCGGACTAGCGGATTAGACGAGCAGTACTTC. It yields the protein CASSLRTSGLDEQYF. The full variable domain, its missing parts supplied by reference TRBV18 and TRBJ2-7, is NAGVMQNPRHLVRRRGQEARLRCSPMKGHSHVYWYRQLPEEGLKFMVYLQKENIIDESGMPKERFSAEFPKEGPSILRIQQVVRGDSAAYFCASSLRTSGLDEQYFGPGTRLTVT.

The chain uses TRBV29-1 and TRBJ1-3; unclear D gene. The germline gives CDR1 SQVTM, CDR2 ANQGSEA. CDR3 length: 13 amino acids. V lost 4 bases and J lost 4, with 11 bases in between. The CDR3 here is CSVGYGVGNTIYF. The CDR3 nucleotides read TGCAGCGTTGGGTACGGGGTCGGAAACACCATATATTTT. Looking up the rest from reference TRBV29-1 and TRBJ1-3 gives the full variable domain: SAVISQKPSRDICQRGTSLTIQCQVDSQVTMMFWYRQQPGQSLTLIATANQGSEATYESGFVIDKFPISRPNLTFSTLTVSNMSPEDSSIYLCSVGYGVGNTIYFGEGSWLTVV.

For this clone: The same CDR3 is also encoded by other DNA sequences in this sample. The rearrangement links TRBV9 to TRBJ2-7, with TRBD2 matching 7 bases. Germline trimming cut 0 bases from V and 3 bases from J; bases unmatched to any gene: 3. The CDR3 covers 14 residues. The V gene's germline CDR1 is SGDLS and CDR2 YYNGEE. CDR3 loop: CASSVAPSGYEQYF. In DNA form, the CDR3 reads TGTGCCAGCAGCGTAGCTCCTAGCGGCTACGAGCAGTACTTC.

The CDR3 spells CASSGVAGDGYTF. CDR3 coding DNA: TGTGCCAGCAGTGGGGTTGCGGGGGATGGCTACACCTTC. This sequence joins TRBV2 and TRBJ1-2, with a weak D call TRBD1 (5 bases). This CDR3 has 13 residues. Per germline, CDR1 SNHLY and CDR2 FYNNEI. The germline V and J ends were trimmed by 4 bases and 6 bases, with 12 bases remaining between them.

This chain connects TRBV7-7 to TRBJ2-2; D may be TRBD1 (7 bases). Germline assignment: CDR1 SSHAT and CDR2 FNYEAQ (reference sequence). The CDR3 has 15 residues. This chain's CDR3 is CASGRQGRGTGELFF. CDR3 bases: TGTGCTAGCGGCCGACAGGGTCGGGGCACCGGGGAGCTGTTTTTT.

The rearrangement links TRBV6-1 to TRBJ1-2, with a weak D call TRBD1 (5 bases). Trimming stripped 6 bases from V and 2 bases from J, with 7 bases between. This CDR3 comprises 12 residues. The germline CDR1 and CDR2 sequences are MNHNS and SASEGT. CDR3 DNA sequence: TGTGCCAGCAGGGAGGGGAACTATGGCTACACCTTC. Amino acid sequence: CASREGNYGYTF.

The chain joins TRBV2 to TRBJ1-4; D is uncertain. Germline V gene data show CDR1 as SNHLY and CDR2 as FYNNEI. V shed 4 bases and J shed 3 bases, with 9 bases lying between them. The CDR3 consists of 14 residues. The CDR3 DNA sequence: TGTGCCAGCAGTGTAGGGCTGTCTAATGAAAAACTGTTTTTT. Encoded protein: CASSVGLSNEKLFF.

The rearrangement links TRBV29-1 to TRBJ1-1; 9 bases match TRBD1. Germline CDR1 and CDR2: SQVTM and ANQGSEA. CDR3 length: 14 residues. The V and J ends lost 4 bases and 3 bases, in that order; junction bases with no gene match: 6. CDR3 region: CSVVEQGAYTEAFF. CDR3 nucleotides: TGCAGCGTTGTAGAACAGGGGGCGTACACTGAAGCTTTCTTT. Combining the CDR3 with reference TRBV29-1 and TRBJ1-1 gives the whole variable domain SAVISQKPSRDICQRGTSLTIQCQVDSQVTMMFWYRQQPGQSLTLIATANQGSEATYESGFVIDKFPISRPNLTFSTLTVSNMSPEDSSIYLCSVVEQGAYTEAFFGQGTRLTVV.

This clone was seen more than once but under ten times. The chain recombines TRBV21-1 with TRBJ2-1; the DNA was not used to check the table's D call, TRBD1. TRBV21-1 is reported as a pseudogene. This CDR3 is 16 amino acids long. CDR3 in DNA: TGTGCCAGTAGGCGCGTCCCGGGACAAATGAACAATGAGCAGTTCTTC. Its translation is CASRRVPGQMNNEQFF.

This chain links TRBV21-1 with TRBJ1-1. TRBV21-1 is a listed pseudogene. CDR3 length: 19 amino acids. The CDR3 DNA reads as TGTGCCAGCAGCCTTCATGGGTCCAGCGCACAATCAAGTCCTACTGAAGCTTTCTTT. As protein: CASSLHGSSAQSSPTEAFF.

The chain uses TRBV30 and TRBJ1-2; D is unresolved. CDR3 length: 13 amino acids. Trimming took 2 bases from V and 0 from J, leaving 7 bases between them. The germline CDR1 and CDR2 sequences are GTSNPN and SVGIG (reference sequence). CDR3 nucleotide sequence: TGTGCCTGGAGTTTTACTACTAACTATGGCTACACCTTC. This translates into CAWSFTTNYGYTF.

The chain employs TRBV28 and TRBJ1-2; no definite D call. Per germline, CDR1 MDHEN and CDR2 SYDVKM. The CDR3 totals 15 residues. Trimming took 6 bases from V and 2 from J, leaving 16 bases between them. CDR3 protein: CASRADLFGNYGYTF. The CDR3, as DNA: TGTGCCAGCAGAGCTGATCTCTTCGGGAACTATGGCTACACCTTC.

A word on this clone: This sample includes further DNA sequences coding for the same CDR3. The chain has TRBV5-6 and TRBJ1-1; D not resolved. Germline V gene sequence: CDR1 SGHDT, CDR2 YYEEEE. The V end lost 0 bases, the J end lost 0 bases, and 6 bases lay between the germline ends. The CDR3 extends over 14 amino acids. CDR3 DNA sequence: TGTGCCAGCAGCTTGGGACGGCTGAACACTGAAGCTTTCTTT. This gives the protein CASSLGRLNTEAFF.